The source of this T cell receptor (beta chain) is a study of blood T cell repertoires in COVID-19. Germline CDR1 is SGHAT and CDR2 is FQDESV (reference sequence). Trimming left V 5 bases short and J 0 bases short, with 14 bases between. This CDR3 spans 16 amino acids. Assay used: immunoSEQ multiplex PCR; TCRdb lists only in-frame clones, some missing. Here the sample spans 330,000 or so clones, under 95% being singletons. Input material: PBMCs or T cells enriched from blood (not recorded which). The J gene is TRBJ1-3, the V gene TRBV11-1; the D gene is possibly TRBD1 (5 bases). The clonotype originates from a woman in her twenties or thirties who had recovered from COVID-19. The CDR3, as DNA: TGTGCCAGCAGCGCCCGACAGCTGCCCTCTGGAAACACCATATATTTT. Residues: CASSARQLPSGNTIYF.